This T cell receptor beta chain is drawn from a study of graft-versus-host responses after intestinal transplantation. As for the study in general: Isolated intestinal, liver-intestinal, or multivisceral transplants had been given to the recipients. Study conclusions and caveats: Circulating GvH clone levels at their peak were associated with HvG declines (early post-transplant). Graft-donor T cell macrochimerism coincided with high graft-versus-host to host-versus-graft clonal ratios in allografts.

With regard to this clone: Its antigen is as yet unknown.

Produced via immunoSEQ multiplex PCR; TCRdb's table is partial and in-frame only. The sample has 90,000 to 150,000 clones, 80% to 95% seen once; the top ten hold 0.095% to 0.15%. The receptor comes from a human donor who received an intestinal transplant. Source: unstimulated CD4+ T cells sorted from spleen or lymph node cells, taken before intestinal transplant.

The CDR3 here is CASSYSGQGAYEQYF. The CDR3 coding sequence is TGTGCCAGCAGTTACTCAGGTCAGGGGGCTTACGAGCAGTACTTC. V and J are TRBV6-5 and TRBJ2-7; 8 bases map to TRBD1. After removal of 0 bases from V and 4 bases from J, the junction contained 5 bases not matched to a gene. CDR3 length: 15 amino acids. CDR1 is MNHEY and CDR2 is SVGAGI in the germline V gene.